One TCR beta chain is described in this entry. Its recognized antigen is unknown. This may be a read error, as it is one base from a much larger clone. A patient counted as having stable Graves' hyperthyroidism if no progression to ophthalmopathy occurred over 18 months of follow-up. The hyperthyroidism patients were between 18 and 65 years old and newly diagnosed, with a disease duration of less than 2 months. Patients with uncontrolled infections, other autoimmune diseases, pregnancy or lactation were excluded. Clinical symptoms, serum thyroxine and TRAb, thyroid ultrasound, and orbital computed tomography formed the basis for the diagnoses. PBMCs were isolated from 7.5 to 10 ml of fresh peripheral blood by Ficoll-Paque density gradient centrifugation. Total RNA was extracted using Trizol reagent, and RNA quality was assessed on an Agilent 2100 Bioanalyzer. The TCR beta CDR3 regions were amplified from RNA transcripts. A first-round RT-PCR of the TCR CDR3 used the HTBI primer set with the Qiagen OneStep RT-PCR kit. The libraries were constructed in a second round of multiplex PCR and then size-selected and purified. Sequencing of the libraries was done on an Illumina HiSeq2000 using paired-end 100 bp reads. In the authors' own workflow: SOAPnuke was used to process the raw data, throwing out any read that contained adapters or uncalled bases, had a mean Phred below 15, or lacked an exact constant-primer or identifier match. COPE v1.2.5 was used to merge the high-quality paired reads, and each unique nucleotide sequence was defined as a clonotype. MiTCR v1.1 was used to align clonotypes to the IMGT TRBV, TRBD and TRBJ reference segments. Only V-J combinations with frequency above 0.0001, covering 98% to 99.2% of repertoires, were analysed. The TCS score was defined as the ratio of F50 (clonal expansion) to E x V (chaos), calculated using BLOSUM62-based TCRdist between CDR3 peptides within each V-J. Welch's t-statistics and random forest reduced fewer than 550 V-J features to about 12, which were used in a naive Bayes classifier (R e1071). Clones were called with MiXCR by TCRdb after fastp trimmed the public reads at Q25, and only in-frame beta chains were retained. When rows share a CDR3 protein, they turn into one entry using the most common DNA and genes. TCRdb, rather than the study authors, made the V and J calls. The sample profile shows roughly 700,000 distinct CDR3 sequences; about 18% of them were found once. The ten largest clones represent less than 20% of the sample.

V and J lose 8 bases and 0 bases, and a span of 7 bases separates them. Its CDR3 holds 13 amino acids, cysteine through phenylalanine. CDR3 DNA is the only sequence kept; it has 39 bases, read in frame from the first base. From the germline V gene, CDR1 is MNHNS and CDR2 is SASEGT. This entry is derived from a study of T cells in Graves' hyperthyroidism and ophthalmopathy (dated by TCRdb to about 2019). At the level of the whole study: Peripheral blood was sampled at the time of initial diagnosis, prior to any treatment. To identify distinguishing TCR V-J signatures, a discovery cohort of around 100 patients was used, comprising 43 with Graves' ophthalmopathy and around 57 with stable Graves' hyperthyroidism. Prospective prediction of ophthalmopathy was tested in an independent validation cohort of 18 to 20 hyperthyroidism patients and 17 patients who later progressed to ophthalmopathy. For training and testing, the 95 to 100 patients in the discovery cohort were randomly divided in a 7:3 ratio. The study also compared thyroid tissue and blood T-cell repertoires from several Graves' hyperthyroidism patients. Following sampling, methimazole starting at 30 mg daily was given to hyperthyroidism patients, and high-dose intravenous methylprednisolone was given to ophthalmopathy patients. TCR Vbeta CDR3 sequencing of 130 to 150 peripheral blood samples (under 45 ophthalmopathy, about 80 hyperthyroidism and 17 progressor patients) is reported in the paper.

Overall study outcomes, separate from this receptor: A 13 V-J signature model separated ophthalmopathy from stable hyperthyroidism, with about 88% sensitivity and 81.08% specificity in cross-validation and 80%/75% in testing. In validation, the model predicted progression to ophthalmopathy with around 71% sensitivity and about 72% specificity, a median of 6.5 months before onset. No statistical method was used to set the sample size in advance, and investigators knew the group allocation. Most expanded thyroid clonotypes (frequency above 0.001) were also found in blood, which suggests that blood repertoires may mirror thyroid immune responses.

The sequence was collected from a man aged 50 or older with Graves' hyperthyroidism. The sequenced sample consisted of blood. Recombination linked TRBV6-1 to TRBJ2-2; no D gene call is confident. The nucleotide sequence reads TGTGCCAGCCTACCCGCGAACACCGGGGAGCTGTTTTTT. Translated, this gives CASLPANTGELFF.